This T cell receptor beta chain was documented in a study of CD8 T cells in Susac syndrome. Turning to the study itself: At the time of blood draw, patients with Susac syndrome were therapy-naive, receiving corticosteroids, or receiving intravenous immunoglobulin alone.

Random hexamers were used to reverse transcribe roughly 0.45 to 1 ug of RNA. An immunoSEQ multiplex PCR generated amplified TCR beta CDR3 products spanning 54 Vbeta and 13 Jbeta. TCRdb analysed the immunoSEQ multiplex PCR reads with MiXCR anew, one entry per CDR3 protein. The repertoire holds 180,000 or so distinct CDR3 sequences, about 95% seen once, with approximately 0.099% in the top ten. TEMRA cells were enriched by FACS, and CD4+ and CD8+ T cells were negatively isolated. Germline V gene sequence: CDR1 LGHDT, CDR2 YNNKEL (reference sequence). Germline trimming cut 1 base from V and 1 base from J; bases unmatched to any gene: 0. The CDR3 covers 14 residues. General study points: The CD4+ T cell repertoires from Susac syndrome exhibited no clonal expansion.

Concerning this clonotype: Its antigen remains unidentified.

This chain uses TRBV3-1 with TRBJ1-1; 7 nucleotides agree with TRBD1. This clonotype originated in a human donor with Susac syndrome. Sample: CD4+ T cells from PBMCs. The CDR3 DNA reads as TGTGCCAGCAGCCAAGGGACAGGGAACACTGAAGCTTTCTTT. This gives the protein CASSQGTGNTEAFF.